Presented here are 23 T cell receptor beta chains from one specimen sequenced in a study of shared clonotypes between healthy human individuals. Naive CD8 cells lacked CD45RO and underwent positive selection for CCR7, leaving out terminally differentiated effector memory CD45RA+ cells. Here immunoSEQ multiplex PCR was the method, and the copy in TCRdb shows in-frame clones only, minus some. The sample lists some 2 million clones, roughly 95% occurring once. The sample taken for sequencing was naive CD8+ T cells sorted from blood. The receptor source for this set is a young man in good health.

V and J are TRBV28 and TRBJ2-1, with D possibly being TRBD2 (6 bases). The CDR3 is made up of 12 amino acids. CDR1 is MDHEN, CDR2 SYDVKM, per germline. V was shortened by 6 bases and J by 4 bases, with 7 bases between the two germline ends. CDR3: CASSGRYNEQFF. The CDR3 bases are TGTGCCAGCAGCGGGAGATACAATGAGCAGTTCTTC.

The chain recombines TRBV5-6 with TRBJ2-4; D is ambiguous. The CDR3 is 15 residues long. V was clipped by 2 bases and J by 0 bases, with 9 bases between them. Germline V gene sequence: CDR1 SGHDT, CDR2 YYEEEE. The DNA of the CDR3 is TGTGCCAGCAGCTTTATGGTGCTAGCCAAAAACATTCAGTACTTC. This sequence encodes CASSFMVLAKNIQYF.

V is TRBV28 and J is TRBJ2-5, with 9 nucleotides matching TRBD1. Unmatched junction bases numbered 17, after V lost 5 bases and J lost 7 bases. The CDR3 is 17 residues long. The germline V gene encodes CDR1 MDHEN and CDR2 SYDVKM. CDR3 bases: TGTGCCAGCAGTCTGAACCCAGCTGGGACAGGGTTGGGGACCCAGTACTTC. Its protein is CASSLNPAGTGLGTQYF.

The rearrangement uses TRBV6-5 and TRBJ1-6; D is undetermined. V lost 7 bases and J 8 bases, leaving 18 bases between the germline ends. Germline loops: CDR1 MNHEY, CDR2 SVGAGI. This CDR3 is built from 15 residues. The CDR3 reads CASTFAETLYSPLHF. In DNA form, the CDR3 reads TGTGCCAGCACGTTTGCCGAAACGTTGTATTCACCCCTCCACTTT.

CDR3 nucleotide sequence: TGTGCCAGCATCGACGGACTGGAGGAGCAGTTCTTC. Encoded protein: CASIDGLEEQFF. The J gene is TRBJ2-1, the V gene TRBV2; tentatively, D is TRBD2 (5 bases). CDR3 length: 12 residues. Trimming left V 7 bases short and J 10 bases short, with 14 bases between. Germline V CDR1 and CDR2: SNHLY, FYNNEI.

CDR3 bases: TGTGCCAGCAGTTACATGGGACAGTATAATTCACCCCTCCACTTT. It specifies CASSYMGQYNSPLHF. This chain joins TRBV6-5 and TRBJ1-6; 7 bases are shared with TRBD1. Trimming at V came to 2 bases and at J to 4 bases, leaving 2 bases not matched to a gene. The CDR3 sequence is 15 residues long. Germline lookup yields CDR1 MNHEY and CDR2 SVGAGI.

The chain joins TRBV15 to TRBJ2-1; tentative D call: TRBD2 (6 bases). V was cut by 3 bases and J by 7 bases, with 16 bases left in between. Looked up from germline, CDR1 is LNHNV and CDR2 is YYDKDF (reference sequence). The CDR3 extends over 15 amino acids. The CDR3 sequence: CATSSLRIGSNEQFF. The CDR3 bases are TGTGCCACCAGCAGCCTCAGGATCGGGAGTAATGAGCAGTTCTTC.

V gene TRBV19 combines with J gene TRBJ2-2, with D perhaps TRBD2 (5 bases). The V gene's germline CDR1 is LNHDA and CDR2 SQIVND (reference sequence). The CDR3 covers 15 residues. V lost 6 bases and J 6 bases, leaving 17 bases between the germline ends. CDR3 in amino acids: CASRARDNLSGELFF. The CDR3 nucleotides are TGTGCCAGTAGGGCCCGGGATAACCTCTCCGGGGAGCTGTTTTTT.

This chain links TRBV30 with TRBJ2-2; no reliable D call. CDR1 GTSNPN and CDR2 SVGIG come from the germline V gene (reference sequence). The CDR3 length is 15 residues. V dropped 8 bases and J dropped 3 bases, with 19 bases sitting between them. CDR3 amino acids: CAGTYRGTYTGELFF. In nucleotides, the CDR3 is TGTGCCGGTACCTACAGAGGAACTTACACCGGGGAGCTGTTTTTT.

This clone has a single count. This chain links TRBV28 with TRBJ1-6; weak D call: TRBD1 (6 bases). The CDR3 has 15 residues. Germline CDR1 and CDR2: MDHEN and SYDVKM. Trimming left V 7 bases short and J 8 bases short, with 18 bases between. The CDR3 reads CASNYPGDADSPLHF. DNA for the CDR3: TGTGCCAGCAACTACCCAGGGGACGCTGATTCACCCCTCCACTTT.

This clone has only one observation. The chain combines TRBV11-2 with TRBJ2-5; D is unclear. Trimming stripped 1 base from V and 4 bases from J, with 10 bases between. CDR1 is SGHAT, CDR2 FQNNGV, per germline. The CDR3 is 14 amino acids. The CDR3 loop is CASSLAYSSETQYF. In DNA form, the CDR3 reads TGTGCCAGCAGCTTAGCGTACAGTTCAGAGACCCAGTACTTC.

The gene calls are TRBV25-1 and TRBJ2-1; 10 nucleotides match TRBD2. Losses at the gene ends were 5 bases for V and 5 bases for J; bases not matched to a gene: 3. The CDR3 loop spans 14 amino acids. Germline CDR1 MGHDK, CDR2 SYGVNS. The CDR3 region has the DNA TGTGCCAGCAGTTGGACTAGCGGTAACAATGAGCAGTTCTTC. It encodes CASSWTSGNNEQFF.

J is TRBJ2-1 and V is TRBV6-1; no clear D. The V end was cut by 4 bases, the J end by 2 bases, with 15 bases between. Germline loops: CDR1 MNHNS, CDR2 SASEGT. The CDR3 consists of 16 residues. The CDR3 loop is CASSGEFLLAYNEQFF. The CDR3 DNA sequence: TGTGCCAGCAGTGGGGAATTTCTTCTCGCCTACAATGAGCAGTTCTTC.

V gene TRBV19 combines with J gene TRBJ2-2; no clear D. This CDR3 contains 13 residues. Trimming left V 3 bases short and J 5 bases short, with 7 bases between. The germline CDR1 and CDR2 sequences are LNHDA and SQIVND (reference sequence). The CDR3, as DNA: TGTGCCAGTAGTATTATGGTTACCGGGGAGCTGTTTTTT. Translated: CASSIMVTGELFF.

This chain joins TRBV9 and TRBJ1-2, with D possibly being TRBD1 (5 bases). The V end was cut by 8 bases, the J end by 3 bases, with 14 bases between. Germline V gives CDR1 SGDLS, CDR2 YYNGEE. The CDR3 extends over 13 amino acids. The CDR3 spells CASNHGDHYGYTF. The CDR3 region has the DNA TGTGCCAGTAACCACGGGGACCACTATGGCTACACCTTC.

CDR3 loop: CASSPLLNTEAFF. The CDR3 nucleotides are TGTGCCAGCAGCCCCCTCCTGAACACTGAAGCTTTCTTT. This sequence joins TRBV5-8 and TRBJ1-1; D is unclear. Per the germline V gene, CDR1 is SGHTS and CDR2 is YDEGEE. Trimming removed 4 bases from V and 0 bases from J, with 7 bases in between. This CDR3 has 13 residues.

The chain carries TRBV28 and TRBJ2-3; D unresolved. Germline V CDR1 and CDR2: MDHEN, SYDVKM. V lost 3 bases and J lost 4, with 5 bases in between. The CDR3 is made up of 12 amino acids. The CDR3 DNA reads TGTGCCAGCAGTTTGGGATCAGATACGCAGTATTTT. This sequence encodes CASSLGSDTQYF.

The CDR3 sequence is CASTPGLAGPQETQYF. For the CDR3, the DNA is TGTGCCAGCACCCCGGGACTAGCGGGGCCACAAGAGACCCAGTACTTC. The V gene is TRBV5-4, the J gene TRBJ2-5; 13 bases fit TRBD2. V trimming: 6 bases; J trimming: 2 bases; junction bases outside the gene matches: 7. The germline V gene has CDR1 SGHNT and CDR2 YYREEE (reference sequence). The CDR3 extends over 16 amino acids.

The chain carries TRBV19 and TRBJ2-7; tentative D call: TRBD2 (6 bases). The CDR3 has 15 residues. Trimming shortened V by 5 bases and J by 0 bases, and 14 bases separated the two germline ends. Germline-derived CDR1 and CDR2 are LNHDA and SQIVND (reference sequence). The CDR3 region is CASSGGIGGSYEQYF. For the CDR3, the DNA is TGTGCCAGTAGTGGGGGAATCGGGGGCTCCTACGAGCAGTACTTC.

This rearrangement joins TRBV2 to TRBJ2-1, with 9 bases aligning to TRBD1. The junction had 6 bases not matched to a gene; V was cut back by 6 bases and J by 9 bases. The length of the CDR3 is 13 residues. Germline V gene lookup returns CDR1 SNHLY and CDR2 FYNNEI. The CDR3 DNA reads as TGTGCCAGCAGGGGACAGGGCACTCCTGAGCAGTTCTTC. It encodes CASRGQGTPEQFF.

The rearrangement joins TRBV9 to TRBJ2-3; TRBD2 might be the D (6 bases). The germline CDR1 and CDR2 sequences are SGDLS and YYNGEE. The CDR3 contains 15 residues. V lost 3 bases and J 3 bases, leaving 14 bases between the germline ends. The CDR3, as DNA: TGTGCCAGCAGCGGCGCGGAGGGTTTGACAGATACGCAGTATTTT. Translated, it gives CASSGAEGLTDTQYF.

The V gene is TRBV4-3, the J gene TRBJ2-3; D might be TRBD2 (5 bases). Trimming pared 0 bases from V and 3 bases from J, leaving 19 bases between. Germline V gene lookup returns CDR1 LGHNA and CDR2 YSLEER. The CDR3 has 18 residues. In DNA form, the CDR3 reads TGCGCCAGCAGCCAAGATGGTTTTGACACCTCGGGGACAGATACGCAGTATTTT. Its protein product is CASSQDGFDTSGTDTQYF.

Concerning this clone: Other DNA sequences in the sample encode the same CDR3. The chain couples TRBV5-1 to TRBJ1-1; D unclear. Germline-derived CDR1 and CDR2 are SGHRS and YFSETQ. The CDR3 contains 14 residues. V gave up 0 bases and J gave up 0 bases, with 6 bases separating them. The CDR3 nucleotides read TGCGCCAGCAGCTTGGGGGGTGTGAACACTGAAGCTTTCTTT. Translating it yields CASSLGGVNTEAFF.